This T cell receptor (beta chain) was sequenced during a study of Ad26.COV2.S vaccination and SARS-CoV-2 variants. Across the study: Recipients of Ad26.COV2.S got it intramuscularly, once or twice 56 days apart. Study-wide findings and caveats: Spike-specific responses of CD8+ and CD4+ T cells were reported to display substantial breadth after vaccination.

TCRdb's table, derived via immunoSEQ multiplex PCR, lists solely in-frame clones and lacks some. The data contain 300,000 to 350,000 clones, about 90% of them singletons. The sample's treatment: 19 received Ad26.COV2.S at low or high dose, single or two shots; roughly five received placebo; per-sample allocation not given. Collection of samples fell on day 63 after the first vaccine or placebo injection. Comment on this clone: Antigen: not known.

The CDR3 is 16 residues long. In germline, CDR1 is MNHEY, CDR2 SMNVEV (reference sequence). Trimming took 5 bases from V and 3 from J, leaving 19 bases between them. The sequence was collected from a person between 18 and 60 years old who received the Ad26.COV2.S COVID-19 vaccine or a placebo. The genes are TRBV27 and TRBJ1-2, with a possible D match to TRBD1 (6 bases). This specimen consisted of peripheral blood, obtained in a trial of Ad26.COV2.S vaccine versus placebo. In nucleotides, the CDR3 is TGTGCCAGCAGTCGTACGAACAGGGCAGGGGACTATGGCTACACCTTC. This sequence encodes CASSRTNRAGDYGYTF.